One and the same sample provided the 23 T cell receptor beta chains below, sequenced in a study of T cells expressing NK-cell markers. TCRdb processed the 5' RACE reads again and assigns one entry to each CDR3 protein, with no DNA. In all, the sample yields approximately 550,000 distinct CDR3 sequences. The sequenced sample was blood T cells: a sorted CD56 or NKG2C T cell subset, CD4+ or CD8+ T cells, or bulk PBMC T cells (not recorded which). The receptors come from a man in his late teens or twenties in good health.

This sequence joins TRBV9 and TRBJ2-7. Germline V CDR1 and CDR2: SGDLS, YYNGEE. The CDR3 is 14 amino acids. CDR3 amino acids: CASSVAISADEQYF.

The chain recombines TRBV5-6 with TRBJ1-2. Looked up from germline, CDR1 is SGHDT and CDR2 is YYEEEE. The CDR3 sequence is 12 residues long. This chain's CDR3 is CASSLVASGYTF.

V gene TRBV12-3 or TRBV12-4 combines with J gene TRBJ2-1; without DNA, the TCRdb call of TRBD2 cannot be checked. The CDR3 runs to 19 residues. CDR3: CASSLALMASGTPYNEQFF.

V and J are TRBV7-3 and TRBJ2-5; TCRdb's assignment of TRBD2 cannot be checked, as there is no DNA. Germline lookup yields CDR1 SGHTA and CDR2 FQGTGA. The CDR3 runs 16 residues. CDR3 residues: CASSPGLAGGSETQYF.

The V call is TRBV9, the J call TRBJ2-5; the TCRdb call, TRBD2, lacks DNA for checking. Germline V lookup: CDR1 SGDLS, CDR2 YYNGEE. The CDR3 spans 16 residues. The CDR3 here is CASSSNSGAFSETQYF.

The rearrangement uses TRBV6-5 and TRBJ2-5; TCRdb names TRBD2, which stays unverified in the absence of DNA. This CDR3 region has 12 residues. Germline V lookup: CDR1 MNHEY, CDR2 SVGAGI. The CDR3 reads CARARATKTQYF.

V usage is TRBV6-5 and J usage is TRBJ1-4. Germline-derived CDR1 and CDR2 are MNHEY and SVGAGI. The CDR3 is made up of 13 amino acids. Here the CDR3 reads CASSWALGEKLFF.

V gene TRBV5-8 combines with J gene TRBJ1-5. The CDR3 consists of 13 residues. Germline loops: CDR1 SGHTS, CDR2 YDEGEE. CDR3 in amino acids: CASSLGNREPQHF.

This CDR3 is CSVLGGQGLGTGELFF. The chain employs TRBV29-1 and TRBJ2-2; the D call of TRBD1 rests on TCRdb alone, since no DNA is present to check it. Germline V lookup: CDR1 SQVTM, CDR2 ANQGSEA. CDR3 length: 16 residues.

V is TRBV28 and J is TRBJ2-1; TCRdb's assignment of TRBD1 cannot be checked, as there is no DNA. The length of the CDR3 is 14 residues. Germline V gene lookup returns CDR1 MDHEN and CDR2 SYDVKM. This CDR3 reads CASSLYGGSGEQFF. The complete variable domain, with remaining parts taken from reference TRBV28 and TRBJ2-1, reads DVKVTQSSRYLVKRTGEKVFLECVQDMDHENMFWYRQDPGLGLRLIYFSYDVKMKEKGDIPEGYSVSREKKERFSLILESASTNQTSMYLCASSLYGGSGEQFFGPGTRLTVL.

The chain carries TRBV29-1 and TRBJ1-1. CDR1 and CDR2 (germline): SQVTM, ANQGSEA. The CDR3 is made up of 15 amino acids. CDR3 region: CSVAYRARMNTEAFF.

This chain links TRBV27 with TRBJ2-3; TCRdb lists TRBD1, though no DNA is available to test this call. Germline loops: CDR1 MNHEY, CDR2 SMNVEV (reference sequence). CDR3 length: 16 residues. CDR3 sequence: CASSPPGREGVDTQYF.

This chain links TRBV20-1 with TRBJ2-3. This CDR3 comprises 15 residues. CDR1 is DFQATT, CDR2 SNEGSKA, per germline (reference sequence). CDR3 sequence: CSAGGLATSTDTQYF.

J is TRBJ2-1 and V is TRBV14; as DNA is missing, the TRBD2 call by TCRdb cannot be tested. Germline V gene sequence: CDR1 SGHDN, CDR2 FVKESK. The length of the CDR3 is 14 residues. CDR3 residues: CASSQGGLAGEQFF.

The chain recombines TRBV7-9 with TRBJ1-1; without DNA, the TCRdb call of TRBD1 cannot be checked. From germline, CDR1 is SEHNR and CDR2 FQNEAQ (reference sequence). This CDR3 is 16 amino acids long. The CDR3 reads CASSFIPGGLTTEAFF.

The chain couples TRBV6-1 to TRBJ1-1; the D call from TCRdb, TRBD1, cannot be confirmed without DNA. Germline V lookup: CDR1 MNHNS, CDR2 SASEGT. The CDR3 has 14 residues. CDR3 region: CASRKGHLNTEAFF.

V and J are TRBV20-1 and TRBJ2-5; TCRdb's assignment of TRBD1 cannot be checked, as there is no DNA. The CDR3 spans 15 residues. CDR1 DFQATT and CDR2 SNEGSKA come from the germline V gene (reference sequence). This chain's CDR3 is CSAAGMTGTQETQYF.

The gene calls are TRBV7-9 and TRBJ2-5. Germline loops: CDR1 SEHNR, CDR2 FQNEAQ (reference sequence). CDR3 size: 12 residues. The CDR3 here is CASSLTEATQYF. Drawing the rest from reference TRBV7-9 and TRBJ2-5, the complete variable domain is DTGVSQNPRHKITKRGQNVTFRCDPISEHNRLYWYRQTLGQGPEFLTYFQNEAQLEKSRLLSDRFSAERPKGSFSTLEIQRTEQGDSAMYLCASSLTEATQYFGPGTRLLVL.

The chain uses TRBV29-1 and TRBJ2-3. CDR3 length: 14 amino acids. Per the germline V gene, CDR1 is SQVTM and CDR2 is ANQGSEA. The CDR3 reads CSVRGRGSTDTQYF.

The gene calls are TRBV5-1 and TRBJ2-3; TCRdb selects TRBD2, and the lack of DNA leaves this call unchecked. The germline V gene encodes CDR1 SGHRS and CDR2 YFSETQ. This CDR3 spans 14 amino acids. CDR3 in amino acids: CASSQITTGDTQYF.

The chain combines TRBV2 with TRBJ2-4. CDR1 is SNHLY and CDR2 is FYNNEI in the germline V gene. CDR3 length: 14 amino acids. The CDR3 loop is CASTGDSGRSIQYF.

The chain carries TRBV5-1 and TRBJ2-3; lacking DNA, the TRBD2 call made by TCRdb goes unchecked. This CDR3 comprises 15 residues. Germline V gene lookup returns CDR1 SGHRS and CDR2 YFSETQ. The CDR3 sequence is CASSPIGPRGDTQYF.

V is TRBV20-1 and J is TRBJ2-2; TCRdb names TRBD2, which stays unverified in the absence of DNA. The CDR3 length is 15 residues. Germline V gene lookup returns CDR1 DFQATT and CDR2 SNEGSKA (reference sequence). The CDR3 loop reads CSARFNSGRYGELFF.